Below are 25 T cell receptor beta chains sequenced from a single sample in a study of cytomegalovirus exposure and HLA in healthy donors. TCRdb's table, derived via immunoSEQ multiplex PCR, lists solely in-frame clones and lacks some. The sample holds fewer than 85,000 clones; 94% are singletons and the top ten take 0.6% to 0.8%. The source material was PBMCs. The receptors were gathered from a woman between 18 and 29 years old in good health and CMV-seronegative.

The chain uses TRBV10-3 and TRBJ2-5; D gene uncertain. CDR1 is ENHRY and CDR2 is SYGVKD in the germline V gene. The CDR3 spans 13 residues. V was clipped by 0 bases and J by 2 bases, with 4 bases between them. CDR3 loop: CAISESTQETQYF. CDR3 sequence (DNA): TGTGCCATCAGTGAGTCGACACAAGAGACCCAGTACTTC.

The J gene is TRBJ1-2, the V gene TRBV27, with a possible D match to TRBD1 (5 bases). V shed 0 bases and J shed 4 bases, with 24 bases lying between them. CDR1 is MNHEY and CDR2 is SMNVEV in the germline V gene (reference sequence). This CDR3 region has 19 residues. In DNA form, the CDR3 reads TGTGCCAGCAGTTTATCGACCTATGACCCGCGGGGGACCTCCTATGGCTACACCTTC. Protein: CASSLSTYDPRGTSYGYTF.

This chain links TRBV7-2 with TRBJ1-4; D not resolved. The V end lost 3 bases, the J end lost 4 bases, and 15 bases lay between the germline ends. Germline CDR1 reads SGHTA; CDR2 reads FQGNSA. The CDR3 has 16 residues. The CDR3 loop is CASSFMPQSINEKLFF. As DNA, the CDR3 is TGTGCCAGCAGCTTTATGCCCCAAAGCATTAATGAAAAACTGTTTTTT.

CDR3 protein: CASSPPAGGQETQYF. The CDR3 coding sequence is TGTGCCAGCTCACCCCCTGCTGGAGGACAAGAGACCCAGTACTTC. This rearrangement joins TRBV18 to TRBJ2-5; possible D gene TRBD2, 5 bases. This CDR3 contains 15 residues. CDR1 is KGHSH, CDR2 LQKENI, per germline. Trimming removed 3 bases from V and 2 bases from J, with 13 bases in between.

This clone was observed once. The rearrangement links TRBV14 to TRBJ1-4; 8 nucleotides line up with TRBD1. J gave up 8 bases and V 1 base, and 12 bases lay outside the gene matches. Germline loops: CDR1 SGHDN, CDR2 FVKESK. The CDR3 runs 17 residues. The CDR3 DNA follows: TGTGCCAGCAGCCAAGTCCCGGGACAGGCGCCGGGGGAAAAACTGTTTTTT. As protein: CASSQVPGQAPGEKLFF.

This sequence joins TRBV20-1 and TRBJ2-7; weak D call: TRBD2 (5 bases). Germline V lookup: CDR1 DFQATT, CDR2 SNEGSKA (reference sequence). The CDR3 sequence is 11 residues long. Trimming shortened V by 8 bases and J by 1 base, and 9 bases separated the two germline ends. The CDR3 DNA reads as TGCAGTACCCGGGGTTCCTACGAGCAGTACTTC. As protein: CSTRGSYEQYF.

The V and J genes are TRBV2 and TRBJ2-3; 9 positions match TRBD2. Unmatched junction bases numbered 12, after V lost 5 bases and J lost 6 bases. The CDR3 covers 16 residues. Germline V gene lookup returns CDR1 SNHLY and CDR2 FYNNEI. CDR3 sequence reads: CASSLEGLASPDTQYF. Here the CDR3 DNA reads TGTGCCAGCAGTCTCGAGGGACTAGCATCCCCGGATACGCAGTATTTT. The variable domain in full, completed from reference TRBV2 and TRBJ2-3, reads EPEVTQTPSHQVTQMGQEVILRCVPISNHLYFYWYRQILGQKVEFLVSFYNNEISEKSEIFDDQFSVERPDGSNFTLKIRSTKLEDSAMYFCASSLEGLASPDTQYFGPGTRLTVL.

V usage is TRBV30 and J usage is TRBJ2-3; weak D call: TRBD1 (6 bases). V was trimmed by 0 bases and J by 1 base, leaving 14 bases between them. CDR1 and CDR2 (germline): GTSNPN, SVGIG (reference sequence). The CDR3 is 16 amino acids. CDR3 in amino acids: CAWSVGQGYGTDTQYF. The CDR3 coding sequence is TGTGCCTGGAGTGTAGGGCAGGGGTATGGCACAGATACGCAGTATTTT. Using reference TRBV30 and TRBJ2-3 for the parts outside the CDR3, the full variable domain is SQTIHQWPATLVQPVGSPLSLECTVEGTSNPNLYWYRQAAGRGLQLLFYSVGIGQISSEVPQNLSASRPQDRQFILSSKKLLLSDSGFYLCAWSVGQGYGTDTQYFGPGTRLTVL.

This clone appeared a single time. This rearrangement joins TRBV30 to TRBJ2-1, with 8 bases lining up with TRBD1. The CDR3 has 13 residues. The J segment lost 2 bases and the V segment lost 5 bases, leaving 2 bases of the junction unmatched. The germline CDR1 and CDR2 sequences are GTSNPN and SVGIG (reference sequence). CDR3 region: CAWGQGAYNEQFF. For the CDR3, the DNA is TGTGCCTGGGGACAGGGAGCCTACAATGAGCAGTTCTTC.

The table lists this clone with a few counts. The chain links TRBV14 to TRBJ1-2; 9 bases map to TRBD1. This CDR3 spans 16 amino acids. The J segment lost 7 bases and the V segment lost 4 bases, leaving 13 bases of the junction unmatched. Germline CDR1 reads SGHDN; CDR2 reads FVKESK. The CDR3 DNA follows: TGTGCCAGCAGCCCCCTGGGAGGCGGGACAGGGTTTGGCTACACCTTC. Protein: CASSPLGGGTGFGYTF.

This chain connects TRBV6-9 to TRBJ2-3, with D perhaps TRBD1 (6 bases). Germline CDR1 reads MNHGY; CDR2 reads SVAAGI. The CDR3 sequence is 19 residues long. V gave up 0 bases and J gave up 10 bases, with 29 bases separating them. CDR3 DNA sequence: TGTGCCAGCAGTTATTCTATAAGGGTTATCGTCTCACGGGACACCCCGCAGTATTTT. Translated, it gives CASSYSIRVIVSRDTPQYF.

The genes are TRBV30 and TRBJ1-1, with D unclear. Germline assignment: CDR1 GTSNPN and CDR2 SVGIG (reference sequence). The length of the CDR3 is 13 residues. Trimming removed 1 base from V and 1 base from J, with 7 bases in between. CDR3 bases: TGTGCCTGGAGTGGGGCAGCGAACACTGAAGCTTTCTTT. Translating it yields CAWSGAANTEAFF. Full variable domain (rest looked up from reference TRBV30 and TRBJ1-1): SQTIHQWPATLVQPVGSPLSLECTVEGTSNPNLYWYRQAAGRGLQLLFYSVGIGQISSEVPQNLSASRPQDRQFILSSKKLLLSDSGFYLCAWSGAANTEAFFGQGTRLTVV.

The CDR3 bases are TGTGCTACCGTCGAAAGGAGGCTCCACAATGAGCAGTTCTTC. Encoded protein: CATVERRLHNEQFF. This chain connects TRBV7-8 to TRBJ2-1, with a possible D match to TRBD2 (5 bases). The CDR3 loop spans 14 amino acids. The germline CDR1 and CDR2 sequences are SGHVS and FQNEAQ. Full variable domain (remainder filled in from reference TRBV7-8 and TRBJ2-1): GAGVSQSPRYKVAKRGQDVALRCDPISGHVSLFWYQQALGQGPEFLTYFQNEAQLDKSGLPSDRFFAERPEGSVSTLKIQRTQQEDSAVYLCATVERRLHNEQFFGPGTRLTVL.

This clone was detected only once. This rearrangement joins TRBV7-2 to TRBJ1-1; D ambiguous. In germline, CDR1 is SGHTA, CDR2 FQGNSA. This CDR3 is 14 amino acids long. V dropped 1 base and J dropped 3 bases, with 9 bases sitting between them. CDR3 protein: CASSLGTSDTEAFF. CDR3 DNA sequence: TGTGCCAGCAGCTTAGGTACGTCGGACACTGAAGCTTTCTTT.

The chain couples TRBV5-6 to TRBJ1-2, with 7 bases matching TRBD1. Germline V CDR1 and CDR2: SGHDT, YYEEEE. The CDR3 totals 14 residues. With 2 bases clipped from V and 4 bases from J, the junction kept 5 bases outside the gene matches. The CDR3 sequence: CASSFSTGVYGYTF. CDR3 sequence (DNA): TGTGCCAGCAGCTTCTCTACAGGGGTCTATGGCTACACCTTC.

The CDR3 nucleotides are TGTGCCAGCAGCTTCGACAGGGGGAAAGAGACCCAGTACTTC. Translating gives CASSFDRGKETQYF. The chain carries TRBV11-2 and TRBJ2-5; 9 nucleotides align to TRBD1. CDR3 length equals 14 residues. J lost 3 bases, V lost 3 bases, and 2 bases had no gene match. Germline assignment: CDR1 SGHAT and CDR2 FQNNGV. Based on the CDR3 plus reference TRBV11-2 and TRBJ2-5, the full variable domain is EAGVAQSPRYKIIEKRQSVAFWCNPISGHATLYWYQQILGQGPKLLIQFQNNGVVDDSQLPKDRFSAERLKGVDSTLKIQPAKLEDSAVYLCASSFDRGKETQYFGPGTRLLVL.

The chain recombines TRBV7-9 with TRBJ1-4, with 10 bases identical to TRBD1. Germline V gene sequence: CDR1 SEHNR, CDR2 FQNEAQ (reference sequence). The CDR3 spans 17 residues. With 3 bases clipped from V and 8 bases from J, the junction kept 12 bases outside the gene matches. The CDR3 sequence: CASSFYGTGDKGEKLFF. The CDR3 coding sequence is TGTGCCAGCAGCTTTTACGGGACAGGGGATAAGGGGGAAAAACTGTTTTTT.

J is TRBJ2-7 and V is TRBV20-1; D is unresolved. The CDR3 is made up of 10 amino acids. CDR1 and CDR2 from the germline V gene are DFQATT and SNEGSKA (reference sequence). Trimming took off 6 bases at V and 6 bases at J, with 9 bases between the two ends. CDR3 region: CSAQSREQYF. In DNA, the CDR3 is TGCAGTGCGCAGTCTCGCGAGCAGTACTTC.

This chain links TRBV6-5 with TRBJ2-2; 10 bases agree with TRBD2. The J segment lost 6 bases and the V segment lost 7 bases, leaving 5 bases of the junction unmatched. Germline CDR1 is MNHEY and CDR2 is SVGAGI. The CDR3 has 14 residues. CDR3 sequence: CASIAGGAPGELFF. CDR3 nucleotides: TGTGCCAGCATAGCGGGGGGAGCTCCCGGGGAGCTGTTTTTT.

This clone appeared a single time. The chain is built from TRBV19 and TRBJ1-2, with TRBD1 matching over 9 bases. CDR1 LNHDA and CDR2 SQIVND come from the germline V gene (reference sequence). This CDR3 spans 14 amino acids. V trimming: 5 bases; J trimming: 6 bases; junction bases outside the gene matches: 7. As DNA, the CDR3 is TGTGCCAGTAGTGTGGACAGGGGAGAGCATGGCTACACCTTC. This codes for CASSVDRGEHGYTF.

The V gene is TRBV5-5, the J gene TRBJ1-1; D remains ambiguous. Germline values: CDR1 SGHKS, CDR2 YYEKEE (reference sequence). This CDR3 contains 13 residues. The V end was cut by 4 bases, the J end by 1 base, with 8 bases between. For the CDR3, the DNA is TGTGCCAGCAGCCTAACAGCGAACACTGAAGCTTTCTTT. Translated, it gives CASSLTANTEAFF.

This chain connects TRBV7-2 to TRBJ1-2; weak D call: TRBD1 (5 bases). Germline V gene lookup returns CDR1 SGHTA and CDR2 FQGNSA. The length of the CDR3 is 14 residues. Trimming took off 5 bases at V and 8 bases at J, with 18 bases between the two ends. This chain's CDR3 is CASSPEKGRGGYTF. The DNA of the CDR3 is TGTGCCAGCAGCCCCGAGAAGGGGCGCGGCGGCTACACCTTC.

The CDR3 DNA sequence: TGTGCCAGCAGCTTGAAGCGGGGGGGCCTTTACAATGAGCAGTTCTTC. This sequence encodes CASSLKRGGLYNEQFF. This rearrangement joins TRBV11-3 to TRBJ2-1, with 10 bases matching TRBD2. J was trimmed by 4 bases and V by 3 bases; bases with no gene match: 6. From germline, CDR1 is SGHNT and CDR2 YENEEA. CDR3 length: 16 amino acids. The entire variable domain, with the rest obtained from reference TRBV11-3 and TRBJ2-1, is as follows: EAGVVQSPRYKIIEKKQPVAFWCNPISGHNTLYWYLQNLGQGPELLIRYENEEAVDDSQLPKDRFSAERLKGVDSTLKIQPAELGDSAVYLCASSLKRGGLYNEQFFGPGTRLTVL.

The rearrangement joins TRBV28 to TRBJ2-3, with D possibly TRBD1 on 5 matching bases. The CDR3 has 13 amino acids. V was clipped by 6 bases and J by 2 bases, with 9 bases between them. CDR1 is MDHEN and CDR2 is SYDVKM in the germline V gene. This chain's CDR3 is CASSGQNTDTQYF. The DNA of the CDR3 is TGTGCCAGCAGCGGACAAAACACAGATACGCAGTATTTT.

Notes on this clone: The junction differs from germline at one of its ends, possibly a read error. V and J are TRBV28 and TRBJ2-7; TRBD1 agrees at 7 bases. There are 13 residues in the CDR3. Germline-derived CDR1 and CDR2 are MDHEN and SYDVKM. The CDR3 here is CASSLLRQGDLHF. The DNA of the CDR3 is TGTGCCAGCAGTTTACTGAGACAGGGAGATCTTCACTTC.